This TCR beta chain was recovered during a study of control samples from healthy donors and cancer patients. The assay was immunoSEQ multiplex PCR, and TCRdb's table has in-frame clones only and misses some. Of 90,000 to 100,000 clones in the sample, about 79% were seen once. The length of the CDR3 is 17 residues. Germline CDR1 and CDR2: KGHDR and SFDVKD. V lost 4 bases to trimming and J lost 0 bases; unmatched junction nucleotides: 8. The receptor was isolated from a woman aged 25 to 45 in good health. The chain has TRBV24-1 and TRBJ2-4; 7 bases are shared with TRBD1. The sample consisted of blood. CDR3 coding DNA: TGTGCCACCAGTGACTCAGGACAGGCACTAGCCAAAAACATTCAGTACTTC. Translating it yields CATSDSGQALAKNIQYF.